These 32 T cell receptor beta chains originate from one sample sequenced in a study of blood T cell repertoires in COVID-19. TCRdb's table, derived via immunoSEQ multiplex PCR, lists solely in-frame clones and lacks some. The data contain hundreds of thousands of clones, roughly nine tenths of them seen just once; the ten biggest clones take up over 2%. The sample consisted of peripheral blood. These receptors were obtained from a woman between 50 and 59 years old with acute or convalescent COVID-19.

The genes are TRBV27 and TRBJ1-4, with 7 bases that match TRBD1. CDR1 and CDR2 (germline): MNHEY, SMNVEV (reference sequence). This CDR3 comprises 17 residues. V lost 5 bases, J lost 8 bases, and 17 bases stayed unmatched. CDR3: CASSIPGQPPSVEKLFF. Written as DNA, the CDR3 is TGTGCCAGCAGTATCCCGGGACAGCCCCCTTCAGTGGAAAAACTGTTTTTT.

The chain is built from TRBV7-2 and TRBJ2-1, with a possible D match to TRBD2 (6 bases). Between the trimmed V and J ends, which lost 4 bases and 1 base, there was a span of 11 bases. Looked up from germline, CDR1 is SGHTA and CDR2 is FQGNSA. The CDR3 has 15 amino acids. The CDR3 DNA is TGTGCCAGCAGCTGGGGGGAGCCGTCCTACAATGAGCAGTTCTTC. Its protein product is CASSWGEPSYNEQFF.

A single count supports this clone. The chain couples TRBV7-3 to TRBJ2-1; tentative D call: TRBD1 (5 bases). CDR1 is SGHTA and CDR2 is FQGTGA in the germline V gene. V lost 0 bases and J lost 7, with 10 bases in between. CDR3 length: 14 residues. The CDR3 reads CASSLTPQGNEQFF. The CDR3 DNA reads as TGTGCCAGCAGCTTAACGCCCCAGGGAAATGAGCAGTTCTTC.

In its sample, this clone was seen once. For the CDR3, the DNA is TGTGCCATCAGGCCGACAGGGTTAGGAAACACCATATATTTT. Its protein is CAIRPTGLGNTIYF. The V call is TRBV10-3, the J call TRBJ1-3; 7 nucleotides align to TRBD1. CDR3 length equals 14 residues. V was pared by 6 bases and J by 4 bases, with 6 bases of the junction left unmatched. Germline V CDR1 and CDR2: ENHRY, SYGVKD.

V is TRBV6-5 and J is TRBJ1-5; 7 bases map to TRBD1. Germline V gene sequence: CDR1 MNHEY, CDR2 SVGAGI. The CDR3 is made up of 15 amino acids. Trimming at V came to 6 bases and at J to 3 bases, leaving 8 bases not matched to a gene. The CDR3 loop reads CASRTRDRNNQPQHF. The CDR3 DNA follows: TGTGCCAGCAGAACCCGGGACAGAAACAATCAGCCCCAGCATTTT.

The chain combines TRBV4-3 with TRBJ1-1; D is possibly TRBD1 (6 bases). V dropped 1 base and J dropped 6 bases, with 12 bases sitting between them. Germline V gene sequence: CDR1 LGHNA, CDR2 YSLEER. There are 14 residues in the CDR3. Here the CDR3 DNA reads TGCGCCAGCAGCCAAGGGCGGGGGCTCGCTGAAGCTTTCTTT. Its translation is CASSQGRGLAEAFF.

This sequence joins TRBV7-2 and TRBJ2-1; 9 nucleotides agree with TRBD2. Germline-derived CDR1 and CDR2 are SGHTA and FQGNSA. J was trimmed by 9 bases and V by 1 base; bases with no gene match: 19. This CDR3 comprises 19 residues. CDR3 protein: CASSLGLPGAAGGQGEQFF. The CDR3 nucleotides read TGTGCCAGCAGCTTAGGGCTCCCGGGAGCGGCGGGGGGGCAAGGTGAGCAGTTCTTC. The full variable domain, its missing parts supplied by reference TRBV7-2 and TRBJ2-1, is GAGVSQSPSNKVTEKGKDVELRCDPISGHTALYWYRQSLGQGLEFLIYFQGNSAPDKSGLPSDRFSAERTGGSVSTLTIQRTQQEDSAVYLCASSLGLPGAAGGQGEQFFGPGTRLTVL.

This clone was seen a few times. The CDR3 region has the DNA TGTGCCAGCACCAAGCATGAGGGTAATGAAAAACTGTTTTTT. This translates into CASTKHEGNEKLFF. The chain joins TRBV6-5 to TRBJ1-4; no firm D call. The CDR3 sequence is 14 residues long. CDR1 and CDR2 from the germline V gene are MNHEY and SVGAGI. V lost 7 bases, J lost 4 bases, and 13 bases lay in between.

The genes are TRBV18 and TRBJ1-1, with a weak D call TRBD1 (5 bases). This CDR3 spans 13 amino acids. Germline V gene data show CDR1 as KGHSH and CDR2 as LQKENI. Between the trimmed V and J ends, which lost 3 bases and 3 bases, there was a span of 8 bases. The CDR3 DNA reads TGTGCCAGCTCACCCACCAGGGACACTGAAGCTTTCTTT. Its protein product is CASSPTRDTEAFF.

This clone was counted once. The chain joins TRBV2 to TRBJ1-3; D possibly corresponds to TRBD1 (5 bases). The CDR3 has 13 amino acids. Germline loops: CDR1 SNHLY, CDR2 FYNNEI. Trimming cost V 7 bases and J 1 base, with 8 bases left between them. CDR3 residues: CASKGISGNTIYF. CDR3 DNA sequence: TGTGCCAGCAAGGGGATTTCTGGAAACACCATATATTTT. The complete variable domain, with remaining parts taken from reference TRBV2 and TRBJ1-3, reads EPEVTQTPSHQVTQMGQEVILRCVPISNHLYFYWYRQILGQKVEFLVSFYNNEISEKSEIFDDQFSVERPDGSNFTLKIRSTKLEDSAMYFCASKGISGNTIYFGEGSWLTVV.

This clone has a single count. In DNA form, the CDR3 reads TGTGCCAGCAGGTCGGGGTGGGATAACTATGGCTACACCTTC. It encodes CASRSGWDNYGYTF. The chain is built from TRBV7-2 and TRBJ1-2; D is uncertain. The CDR3 sequence is 14 residues long. Germline assignment: CDR1 SGHTA and CDR2 FQGNSA. The V end lost 6 bases, the J end lost 1 base, and 12 bases lay between the germline ends.

The genes are TRBV4-1 and TRBJ2-5, with TRBD2 matching 11 bases. The V gene's germline CDR1 is MGHRA and CDR2 YSYEKL. The CDR3 has 14 residues. V lost 5 bases and J lost 3; bases outside the gene matches: 2. The CDR3 sequence is CASSLTSGEETQYF. The CDR3 nucleotides are TGCGCCAGCAGCTTGACTAGCGGGGAAGAGACCCAGTACTTC.

This clone has more than one count but fewer than ten. The CDR3 DNA reads TGTGCCAGCAGCCAAGGGGCAGGGGACCGATATGGCTACACCTTC. It yields the protein CASSQGAGDRYGYTF. The chain uses TRBV4-2 and TRBJ1-2; D might be TRBD1 (6 bases). CDR3 length equals 15 residues. CDR1 LGHNA and CDR2 YNFKEQ come from the germline V gene. Trimming cost V 1 base and J 5 bases, with 14 bases left between them.

This clone was seen a handful of times. V is TRBV20-1 and J is TRBJ2-1; 12 positions agree with TRBD2. The CDR3 runs 16 residues. Germline CDR1 DFQATT, CDR2 SNEGSKA (reference sequence). After removal of 3 bases from V and 5 bases from J, the junction contained 8 bases not matched to a gene. The CDR3 sequence is CSASVLAGGRDNEQFF. CDR3 DNA: TGCAGTGCTAGTGTGCTAGCGGGAGGGCGGGACAATGAGCAGTTCTTC.

In this sample, this clone turned up a few times. The chain recombines TRBV7-9 with TRBJ1-1; D ambiguous. V was shortened by 6 bases and J by 5 bases, with 16 bases between the two germline ends. The CDR3 totals 14 residues. Germline CDR1 SEHNR, CDR2 FQNEAQ (reference sequence). The CDR3: CASSGVRGRTEAFF. CDR3 DNA: TGTGCCAGCAGTGGGGTGCGGGGTAGGACTGAAGCTTTCTTT.

The chain links TRBV7-8 to TRBJ2-2; tentative D call: TRBD2 (5 bases). CDR1 SGHVS and CDR2 FQNEAQ come from the germline V gene. This CDR3 has 14 residues. Between the trimmed V and J ends, which lost 3 bases and 5 bases, there was a span of 10 bases. This CDR3 is CASSFRRITGELFF. The CDR3 bases are TGTGCCAGCAGCTTTAGGAGGATAACCGGGGAGCTGTTTTTT.

This chain links TRBV4-1 with TRBJ1-2, with 7 bases matching TRBD1. This CDR3 spans 15 amino acids. After removal of 0 bases from V and 4 bases from J, the junction contained 5 bases not matched to a gene. Germline V gene lookup returns CDR1 MGHRA and CDR2 YSYEKL. DNA of the CDR3: TGCGCCAGCAGCCAAGATAAGGGGGCTGGCTATGGCTACACCTTC. This gives the protein CASSQDKGAGYGYTF.

The CDR3 DNA reads as TGTGCCAGCAGCCAGACCGGGACAGTCTATGGCTACACCTTC. Protein: CASSQTGTVYGYTF. The chain uses TRBV3-1 (or the pseudogene TRBV3-2) and TRBJ1-2; 7 bases fit TRBD1. The CDR3 is 14 amino acids. Unmatched junction bases numbered 5, after V lost 3 bases and J lost 4 bases. The germline V gene encodes CDR1 LGHDT and CDR2 YNNKEL (reference sequence).

This chain connects TRBV7-9 to TRBJ1-4, with 9 bases matching TRBD1. V lost 1 base to trimming and J lost 8 bases; unmatched junction nucleotides: 11. The length of the CDR3 is 17 residues. Germline V gene lookup returns CDR1 SEHNR and CDR2 FQNEAQ (reference sequence). The CDR3 sequence: CASSLGSGGTGNEKLFF. CDR3 nucleotides: TGTGCCAGCAGCTTAGGCAGTGGCGGGACAGGGAACGAAAAACTGTTTTTT.

This clone appeared a single time. The chain uses TRBV18 and TRBJ2-1; the match to TRBD2 covers 13 bases. The CDR3 loop spans 18 amino acids. Germline trimming cut 1 base from V and 7 bases from J; bases unmatched to any gene: 10. The germline gives CDR1 KGHSH, CDR2 LQKENI. The CDR3, as DNA: TGTGCCAGCTCACCACAGAGACCGGGACTAGCGGGAACAAATGAGCAGTTCTTC. Residues: CASSPQRPGLAGTNEQFF.

This clone has only a few counts. The genes are TRBV19 and TRBJ1-2; TRBD1 matches at 7 bases. Germline CDR1 is LNHDA and CDR2 is SQIVND (reference sequence). V was pared by 10 bases and J by 7 bases, with 6 bases of the junction left unmatched. This CDR3 comprises 11 residues. CDR3 region: CATRQGRGYTF. The CDR3 nucleotides are TGTGCCACCCGACAGGGTCGTGGCTACACCTTC.

This clone was counted many times. The same CDR3 also results from other DNA sequences found in this sample. The rearrangement links TRBV5-4 to TRBJ1-1; D ambiguous. Per germline, CDR1 SGHNT and CDR2 YYREEE (reference sequence). The CDR3 spans 12 residues. The V end lost 3 bases, the J end lost 3 bases, and 6 bases lay between the germline ends. CDR3 loop: CASSSPDTEAFF. Written as DNA, the CDR3 is TGTGCCAGCAGCTCTCCGGACACTGAAGCTTTCTTT.

V usage is TRBV29-1 and J usage is TRBJ1-2; D is perhaps TRBD1 (5 bases). Trimming left V 6 bases short and J 4 bases short, with 12 bases between. Germline V gene sequence: CDR1 SQVTM, CDR2 ANQGSEA. The CDR3 is 12 residues long. CDR3 amino acids: CSVIRQSYGYTF. Written as DNA, the CDR3 is TGCAGCGTAATCCGACAGAGCTATGGCTACACCTTC.

CDR3 in DNA: TGTGCCAGCAGTTCCCAACAGGGGGCGAGGACTGAAGCTTTCTTT. Amino acid sequence: CASSSQQGARTEAFF. The chain uses TRBV6-5 and TRBJ1-1, with 9 bases fitting TRBD1. Germline CDR1 and CDR2: MNHEY and SVGAGI. V was pared by 4 bases and J by 5 bases, with 8 bases of the junction left unmatched. This CDR3 has 15 residues.

The rearrangement links TRBV7-7 to TRBJ2-1; 10 bases are a match to TRBD1. Germline V gives CDR1 SSHAT, CDR2 FNYEAQ (reference sequence). The CDR3 has 14 residues. V lost 1 base to trimming and J lost 7 bases; unmatched junction nucleotides: 1. The CDR3 DNA is TGTGCCAGCAGCTTAGGACAGGGGGCAAATGAGCAGTTCTTC. Translation: CASSLGQGANEQFF.

The chain couples TRBV6-5 to TRBJ2-7, with D hard to call. From germline, CDR1 is MNHEY and CDR2 SVGAGI. The CDR3 is 13 residues long. Trimming removed 2 bases from V and 1 base from J, with 6 bases in between. The CDR3 DNA follows: TGTGCCAGCAGTTACATTAGTTCCTACGAGCAGTACTTC. This encodes CASSYISSYEQYF.

This clone was observed a handful of times. This rearrangement joins TRBV24-1 to TRBJ1-2, with TRBD1 matching over 8 bases. Germline loops: CDR1 KGHDR, CDR2 SFDVKD. CDR3 length: 14 amino acids. The trim removed 3 bases at V and 4 bases at J, leaving 3 bases unmatched. CDR3 sequence reads: CATSDPTGVYGYTF. The CDR3 nucleotides read TGTGCCACCAGTGATCCGACAGGGGTCTATGGCTACACCTTC.

The chain uses TRBV7-8 and TRBJ2-7, with TRBD2 identical over 13 bases. V shed 3 bases and J 5 bases; nucleotides not matched to a gene: 4. The CDR3 has 15 residues. Germline V gene data show CDR1 as SGHVS and CDR2 as FQNEAQ. CDR3 region: CASSLELAGGNEQYF. DNA for the CDR3: TGTGCCAGCAGCTTGGAACTAGCGGGAGGGAACGAGCAGTACTTC.

The chain combines TRBV9 with TRBJ1-2; 8 bases match TRBD1. V dropped 0 bases and J dropped 4; count of bases not matched to a gene: 8. Germline-derived CDR1 and CDR2 are SGDLS and YYNGEE. The CDR3 totals 16 residues. The DNA of the CDR3 is TGTGCCAGCAGCGTAGGAGGACAGGGAGCCTTCTATGGCTACACCTTC. This encodes CASSVGGQGAFYGYTF. Together with reference TRBV9 and TRBJ1-2, the CDR3 gives the full variable domain: DSGVTQTPKHLITATGQRVTLRCSPRSGDLSVYWYQQSLDQGLQFLIQYYNGEERAKGNILERFSAQQFPDLHSELNLSSLELGDSALYFCASSVGGQGAFYGYTFGSGTRLTVV.

This rearrangement joins TRBV11-3 to TRBJ2-7; D gene uncertain. The CDR3 is made up of 13 amino acids. CDR1 and CDR2 (germline): SGHNT, YENEEA. Trimming took 1 base from V and 2 from J, leaving 6 bases between them. CDR3 protein: CASSLGLAYEQYF. Written as DNA, the CDR3 is TGTGCCAGCAGCTTAGGCTTAGCCTACGAGCAGTACTTC.

This clone was seen a single time. V and J are TRBV19 and TRBJ2-2, with 11 bases lining up with TRBD1. V was clipped by 5 bases and J by 3 bases; unmatched bases: 5. This CDR3 comprises 16 residues. CDR1 and CDR2 (germline): LNHDA, SQIVND (reference sequence). CDR3 in amino acids: CASSGGQGADTGELFF. Here the CDR3 DNA reads TGTGCCAGTAGTGGCGGACAGGGGGCGGACACCGGGGAGCTGTTTTTT.

The chain is built from TRBV19 and TRBJ1-4; D gene unclear. This CDR3 has 14 residues. V was cut by 6 bases and J by 0 bases, with 8 bases left in between. Germline CDR1 is LNHDA and CDR2 is SQIVND (reference sequence). CDR3 DNA: TGTGCCAGTAGAGAGGTGGCAACTAATGAAAAACTGTTTTTT. Its translation is CASREVATNEKLFF. The full variable domain, in which reference TRBV19 and TRBJ1-4 provide the parts outside the CDR3, is DGGITQSPKYLFRKEGQNVTLSCEQNLNHDAMYWYRQDPGQGLRLIYYSQIVNDFQKGDIAEGYSVSREKKESFPLTVTSAQKNPTAFYLCASREVATNEKLFFGSGTQLSVL.